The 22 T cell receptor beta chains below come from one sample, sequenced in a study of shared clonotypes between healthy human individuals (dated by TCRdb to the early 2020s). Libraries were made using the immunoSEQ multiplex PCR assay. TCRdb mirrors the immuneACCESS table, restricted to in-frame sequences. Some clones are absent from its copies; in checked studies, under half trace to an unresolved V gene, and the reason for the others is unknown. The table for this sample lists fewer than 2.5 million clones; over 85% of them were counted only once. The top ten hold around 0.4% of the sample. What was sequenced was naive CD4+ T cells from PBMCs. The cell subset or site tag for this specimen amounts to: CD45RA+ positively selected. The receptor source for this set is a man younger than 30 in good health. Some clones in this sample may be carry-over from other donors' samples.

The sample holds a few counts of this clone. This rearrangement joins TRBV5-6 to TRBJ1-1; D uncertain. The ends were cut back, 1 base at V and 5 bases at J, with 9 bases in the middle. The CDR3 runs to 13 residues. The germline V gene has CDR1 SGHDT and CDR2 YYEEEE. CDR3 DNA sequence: TGTGCCAGCAGCTTGAGTCAGAGGACTGAAGCTTTCTTT. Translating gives CASSLSQRTEAFF.

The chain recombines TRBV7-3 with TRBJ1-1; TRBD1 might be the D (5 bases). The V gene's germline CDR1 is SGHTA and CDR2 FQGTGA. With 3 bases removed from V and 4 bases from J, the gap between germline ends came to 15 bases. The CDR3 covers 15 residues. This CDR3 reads CASSLAPGGTTEAFF. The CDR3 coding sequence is TGTGCCAGCAGCTTGGCGCCGGGGGGGACCACTGAAGCTTTCTTT. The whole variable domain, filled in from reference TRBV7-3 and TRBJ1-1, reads GAGVSQTPSNKVTEKGKYVELRCDPISGHTALYWYRQSLGQGPEFLIYFQGTGAADDSGLPNDRFFAVRPEGSVSTLKIQRTERGDSAVYLCASSLAPGGTTEAFFGQGTRLTVV.

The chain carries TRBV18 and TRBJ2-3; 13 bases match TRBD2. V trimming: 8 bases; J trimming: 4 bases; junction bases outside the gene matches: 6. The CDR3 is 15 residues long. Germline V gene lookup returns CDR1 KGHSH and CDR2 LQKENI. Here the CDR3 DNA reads TGTGCCAGCACACGGACTAGCGGGAGTCCAGATACGCAGTATTTT. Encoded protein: CASTRTSGSPDTQYF.

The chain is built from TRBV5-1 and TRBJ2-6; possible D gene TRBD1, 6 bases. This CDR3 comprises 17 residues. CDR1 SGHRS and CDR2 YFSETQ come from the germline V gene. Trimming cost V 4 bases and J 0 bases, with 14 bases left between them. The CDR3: CASSIRQASSGANVLTF. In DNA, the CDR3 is TGCGCCAGCAGCATTAGACAGGCTAGCTCTGGGGCCAACGTCCTGACTTTC.

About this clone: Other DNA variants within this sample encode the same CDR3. The CDR3, as DNA: TGTGCCAGCAGCTTTACGGGCGCGGATACGCAGTATTTT. Its translation is CASSFTGADTQYF. The chain recombines TRBV7-9 with TRBJ2-3; D remains unclear. The CDR3 is 13 residues long. With 3 bases removed from V and 6 bases from J, the gap between germline ends came to 10 bases. Germline CDR1 is SEHNR and CDR2 is FQNEAQ (reference sequence).

DNA for the CDR3: TGTGCCAGCAGTGAAATGGGAGGCCTCTCCTACGAGCAGTACTTC. Amino acids: CASSEMGGLSYEQYF. The chain combines TRBV2 with TRBJ2-7; D is perhaps TRBD2 (6 bases). This CDR3 contains 15 residues. The V and J ends lost 2 bases and 0 bases respectively, with 11 bases between them. Germline V CDR1 and CDR2: SNHLY, FYNNEI.

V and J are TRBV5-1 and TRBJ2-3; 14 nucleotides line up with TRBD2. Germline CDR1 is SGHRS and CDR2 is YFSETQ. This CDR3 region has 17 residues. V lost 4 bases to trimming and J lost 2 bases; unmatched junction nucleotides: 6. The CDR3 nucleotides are TGCGCCAGCAGCAAGGGACTAGCGGGAGATTTCACAGATACGCAGTATTTT. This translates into CASSKGLAGDFTDTQYF.

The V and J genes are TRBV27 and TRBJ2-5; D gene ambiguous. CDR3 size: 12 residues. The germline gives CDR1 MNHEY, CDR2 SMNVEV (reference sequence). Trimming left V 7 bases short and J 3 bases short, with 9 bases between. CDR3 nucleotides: TGTGCCAGCAACGAAGATGAAGAGACCCAGTACTTC. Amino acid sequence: CASNEDEETQYF.

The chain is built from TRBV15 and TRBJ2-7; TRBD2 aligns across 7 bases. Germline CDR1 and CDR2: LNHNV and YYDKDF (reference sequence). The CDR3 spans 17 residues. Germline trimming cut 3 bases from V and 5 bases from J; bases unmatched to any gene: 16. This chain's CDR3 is CATSRGSGGSATNEQYF. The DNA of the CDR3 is TGTGCCACCAGCAGGGGGTCTGGCGGGAGTGCCACTAACGAGCAGTACTTC. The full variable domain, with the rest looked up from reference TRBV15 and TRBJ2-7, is DAMVIQNPRYQVTQFGKPVTLSCSQTLNHNVMYWYQQKSSQAPKLLFHYYDKDFNNEADTPDNFQSRRPNTSFCFLDIRSPGLGDTAMYLCATSRGSGGSATNEQYFGPGTRLTVT.

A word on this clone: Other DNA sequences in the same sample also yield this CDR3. The CDR3 coding sequence is TGTGCCAGCAGTTTCGTTCAGGGTGGCTATGGCTACACCTTC. Protein sequence: CASSFVQGGYGYTF. The J gene is TRBJ1-2, the V gene TRBV28; a possible D gene is TRBD1 (5 bases). V was pared by 3 bases and J by 4 bases, with 12 bases between. The length of the CDR3 is 14 residues. CDR1 is MDHEN and CDR2 is SYDVKM in the germline V gene.

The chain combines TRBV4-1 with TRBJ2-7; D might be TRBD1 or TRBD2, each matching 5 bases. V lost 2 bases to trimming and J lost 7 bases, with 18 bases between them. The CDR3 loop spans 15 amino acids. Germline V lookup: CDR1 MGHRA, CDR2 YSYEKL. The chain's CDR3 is CASSQPVSGSGEQYF. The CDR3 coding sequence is TGCGCCAGCAGCCAACCCGTCTCAGGGTCGGGGGAGCAGTACTTC.

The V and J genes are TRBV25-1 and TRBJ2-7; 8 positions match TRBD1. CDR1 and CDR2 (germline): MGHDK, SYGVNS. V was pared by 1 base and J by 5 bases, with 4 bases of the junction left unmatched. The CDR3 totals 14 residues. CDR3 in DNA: TGTGCCAGCAGTGAATCGGGACAGGCGGACGAGCAGTACTTC. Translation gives CASSESGQADEQYF.

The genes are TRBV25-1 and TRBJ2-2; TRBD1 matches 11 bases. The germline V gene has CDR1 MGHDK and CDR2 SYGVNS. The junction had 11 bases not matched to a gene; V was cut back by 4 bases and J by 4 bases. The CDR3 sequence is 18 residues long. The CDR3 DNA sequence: TGTGCCAGCAGTGTGATCCCCGGACAGGGGGCGCCCACCGGGGAGCTGTTTTTT. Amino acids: CASSVIPGQGAPTGELFF. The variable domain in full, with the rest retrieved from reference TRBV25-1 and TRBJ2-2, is EADIYQTPRYLVIGTGKKITLECSQTMGHDKMYWYQQDPGMELHLIHYSYGVNSTEKGDLSSESTVSRIRTEHFPLTLESARPSHTSQYLCASSVIPGQGAPTGELFFGEGSRLTVL.

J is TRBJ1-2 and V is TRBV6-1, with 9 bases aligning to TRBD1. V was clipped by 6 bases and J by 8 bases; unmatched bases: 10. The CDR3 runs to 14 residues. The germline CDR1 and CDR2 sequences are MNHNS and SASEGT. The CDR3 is CASSQITGGRGYTF. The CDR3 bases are TGTGCCAGCAGCCAAATAACAGGGGGCCGGGGCTACACCTTC.

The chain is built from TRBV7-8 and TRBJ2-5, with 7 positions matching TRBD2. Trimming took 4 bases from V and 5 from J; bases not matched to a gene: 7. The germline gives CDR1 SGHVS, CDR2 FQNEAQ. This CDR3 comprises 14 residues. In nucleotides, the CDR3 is TGTGCCAGCAGCTCCCTAGCGGAGGGGGAGACCCAGTACTTC. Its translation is CASSSLAEGETQYF.

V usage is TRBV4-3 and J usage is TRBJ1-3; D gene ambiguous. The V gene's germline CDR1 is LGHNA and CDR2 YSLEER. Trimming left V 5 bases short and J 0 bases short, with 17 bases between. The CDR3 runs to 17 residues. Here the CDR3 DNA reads TGCGCCAGCAGCTTAGGGTTCCGGACGATCTCTGGAAACACCATATATTTT. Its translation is CASSLGFRTISGNTIYF.

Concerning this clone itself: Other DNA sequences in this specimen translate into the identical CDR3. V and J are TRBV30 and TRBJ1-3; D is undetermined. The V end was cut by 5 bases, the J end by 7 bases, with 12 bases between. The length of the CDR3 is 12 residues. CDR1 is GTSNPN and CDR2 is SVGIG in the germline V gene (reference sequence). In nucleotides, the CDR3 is TGTGCCTGGTCCCCCCTCGGGAACACCATATATTTT. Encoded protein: CAWSPLGNTIYF. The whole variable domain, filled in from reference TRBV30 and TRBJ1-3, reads SQTIHQWPATLVQPVGSPLSLECTVEGTSNPNLYWYRQAAGRGLQLLFYSVGIGQISSEVPQNLSASRPQDRQFILSSKKLLLSDSGFYLCAWSPLGNTIYFGEGSWLTVV.

Written as DNA, the CDR3 is TGCGCCAGCAGCTTGGAGTCTAGCGGGAGAGAGACCCAGTACTTC. It encodes CASSLESSGRETQYF. V and J are TRBV5-1 and TRBJ2-5; 10 nucleotides align to TRBD2. The germline V gene encodes CDR1 SGHRS and CDR2 YFSETQ. The J segment lost 4 bases and the V segment lost 0 bases, leaving 3 bases of the junction unmatched. This CDR3 has 15 amino acids.

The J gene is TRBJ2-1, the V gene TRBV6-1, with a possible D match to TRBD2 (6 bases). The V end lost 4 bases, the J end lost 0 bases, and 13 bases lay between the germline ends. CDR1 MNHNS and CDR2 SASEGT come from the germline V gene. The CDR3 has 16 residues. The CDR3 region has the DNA TGTGCCAGCAGTGGGGGACTCCAAGCCTCCTACAATGAGCAGTTCTTC. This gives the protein CASSGGLQASYNEQFF.

CDR3 in amino acids: CASSPFLGPNQPQHF. The DNA for the CDR3 is TGTGCCAGCAGCCCATTCCTGGGACCCAATCAGCCCCAGCATTTT. The chain uses TRBV28 and TRBJ1-5, with TRBD1 as a possible D gene (5 bases). V lost 6 bases to trimming and J lost 3 bases, with 15 bases between them. Per germline, CDR1 MDHEN and CDR2 SYDVKM. This CDR3 contains 15 residues.

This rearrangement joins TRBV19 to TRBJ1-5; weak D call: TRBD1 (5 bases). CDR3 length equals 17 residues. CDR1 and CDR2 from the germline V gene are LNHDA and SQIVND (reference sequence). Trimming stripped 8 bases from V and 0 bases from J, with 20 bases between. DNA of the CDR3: TGTGCCAGTGGGTCCCAGGGCAATAGTTATAGCAATCAGCCCCAGCATTTT. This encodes CASGSQGNSYSNQPQHF. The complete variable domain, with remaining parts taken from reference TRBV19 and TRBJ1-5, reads DGGITQSPKYLFRKEGQNVTLSCEQNLNHDAMYWYRQDPGQGLRLIYYSQIVNDFQKGDIAEGYSVSREKKESFPLTVTSAQKNPTAFYLCASGSQGNSYSNQPQHFGDGTRLSIL.

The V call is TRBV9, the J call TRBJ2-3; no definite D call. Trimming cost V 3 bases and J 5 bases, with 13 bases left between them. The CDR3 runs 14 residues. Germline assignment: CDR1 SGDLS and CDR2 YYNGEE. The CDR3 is CASSARSTGDTQYF. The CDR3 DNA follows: TGTGCCAGCAGCGCCCGATCGACGGGAGATACGCAGTATTTT. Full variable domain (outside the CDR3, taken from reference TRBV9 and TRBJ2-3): DSGVTQTPKHLITATGQRVTLRCSPRSGDLSVYWYQQSLDQGLQFLIQYYNGEERAKGNILERFSAQQFPDLHSELNLSSLELGDSALYFCASSARSTGDTQYFGPGTRLTVL.